These 12 T cell receptor beta chains originate from one sample sequenced in a study of blood T cell repertoires in COVID-19. The table came from immunoSEQ multiplex PCR; TCRdb's copy has only in-frame clones and leaves some out. The sample has over 120,000 clones, around nine tenths seen once. Sequencing input: peripheral blood. Receptor source: a woman in her forties or fifties with active or convalescent COVID-19.

This clone appeared a few times. CDR3 in DNA: TGTGCCAGCAGCCAAGTTACAGGGGGTTACAATGAGCAGTTCTTC. As protein: CASSQVTGGYNEQFF. J is TRBJ2-1 and V is TRBV3-1 (or the pseudogene TRBV3-2), with TRBD1 identical over 8 bases. Per the germline V gene, CDR1 is LGHDT and CDR2 is YNNKEL (reference sequence). J gave up 4 bases and V 1 base, and 3 bases lay outside the gene matches. The CDR3 runs 15 residues.

V gene TRBV7-2 combines with J gene TRBJ2-7; 9 nucleotides agree with TRBD2. Germline-derived CDR1 and CDR2 are SGHTA and FQGNSA. J gave up 0 bases and V 1 base, and 10 bases lay outside the gene matches. The CDR3 extends over 18 amino acids. The CDR3 loop is CASSLVVVSSGNSYEQYF. The CDR3 bases are TGTGCCAGCAGCTTAGTGGTAGTTTCTAGCGGGAACTCCTACGAGCAGTACTTC.

The chain carries TRBV7-9 and TRBJ2-5; TRBD2 aligns across 7 bases. This CDR3 contains 14 residues. Per the germline V gene, CDR1 is SEHNR and CDR2 is FQNEAQ (reference sequence). V dropped 5 bases and J dropped 5; count of bases not matched to a gene: 8. The CDR3 loop is CASSIPTSLETQYF. The CDR3 nucleotides are TGTGCCAGCAGCATACCGACTAGCTTGGAGACCCAGTACTTC. Full variable domain (missing parts from reference TRBV7-9 and TRBJ2-5): DTGVSQNPRHKITKRGQNVTFRCDPISEHNRLYWYRQTLGQGPEFLTYFQNEAQLEKSRLLSDRFSAERPKGSFSTLEIQRTEQGDSAMYLCASSIPTSLETQYFGPGTRLLVL.

The chain has TRBV11-2 and TRBJ1-2, with D possibly being TRBD1 (6 bases). CDR3 length equals 15 residues. Germline V CDR1 and CDR2: SGHAT, FQNNGV. V lost 5 bases and J 4 bases, leaving 17 bases between the germline ends. As DNA, the CDR3 is TGTGCCAGCAGCCCCACAGGGTCCACGCTCTATGGCTACACCTTC. It yields the protein CASSPTGSTLYGYTF.

The chain joins TRBV7-9 to TRBJ2-1, with D uncertain. CDR1 and CDR2 (germline): SEHNR, FQNEAQ (reference sequence). This CDR3 contains 14 residues. With 5 bases removed from V and 4 bases from J, the gap between germline ends came to 12 bases. The chain's CDR3 is CASSPKTQYNEQFF. The DNA of the CDR3 is TGTGCCAGCAGCCCGAAGACTCAGTACAATGAGCAGTTCTTC.

This rearrangement joins TRBV28 to TRBJ1-2; D not certain. The CDR3 totals 12 residues. CDR1 MDHEN and CDR2 SYDVKM come from the germline V gene. Trimming removed 7 bases at V and 2 bases at J, with 8 bases between. For the CDR3, the DNA is TGTGCCAGCAACGGGGTCAACTATGGCTACACCTTC. This encodes CASNGVNYGYTF.

The chain has TRBV4-2 and TRBJ1-4, with 10 bases identical to TRBD1. The CDR3 spans 14 residues. Germline V gene data show CDR1 as LGHNA and CDR2 as YNFKEQ. Losses at the gene ends were 6 bases for V and 6 bases for J; bases not matched to a gene: 4. In DNA, the CDR3 is TGTGCCAGCAGACGACAGGGGGCGGATGAAAAACTGTTTTTT. This codes for CASRRQGADEKLFF.

This rearrangement joins TRBV18 to TRBJ1-5, with D possibly TRBD1 on 6 matching bases. The CDR3 covers 16 residues. Trimming stripped 6 bases from V and 1 base from J, with 16 bases between. The germline V gene encodes CDR1 KGHSH and CDR2 LQKENI. The CDR3 DNA is TGTGCCAGCTCTAAACAGGGAAGGATAAGCAATCAGCCCCAGCATTTT. This codes for CASSKQGRISNQPQHF.

This clone was seen more than once but under ten times. The chain is built from TRBV6-5 and TRBJ1-2, with D perhaps matching TRBD1 (6 bases). The germline V gene encodes CDR1 MNHEY and CDR2 SVGAGI. The CDR3 extends over 14 amino acids. Trimming left V 5 bases short and J 4 bases short, with 14 bases between. CDR3 DNA sequence: TGTGCCAGCAGTCAATCTCAGGGGCCCTATGGCTACACCTTC. It codes for CASSQSQGPYGYTF.

The chain recombines TRBV7-9 with TRBJ2-7, with D perhaps TRBD1 (5 bases). CDR3 size: 15 residues. Trimming shortened V by 8 bases and J by 3 bases, and 20 bases separated the two germline ends. Germline V gene sequence: CDR1 SEHNR, CDR2 FQNEAQ (reference sequence). This chain's CDR3 is CASDDSGLSDYEQYF. CDR3 DNA sequence: TGTGCCAGCGACGACAGTGGCCTTTCGGACTACGAGCAGTACTTC. The complete variable domain, with remaining parts taken from reference TRBV7-9 and TRBJ2-7, reads DTGVSQNPRHKITKRGQNVTFRCDPISEHNRLYWYRQTLGQGPEFLTYFQNEAQLEKSRLLSDRFSAERPKGSFSTLEIQRTEQGDSAMYLCASDDSGLSDYEQYFGPGTRLTVT.

This clone was seen more than once but under ten times. This chain joins TRBV28 and TRBJ2-2; tentatively, D is TRBD1 (6 bases). Trimming took off 5 bases at V and 3 bases at J, with 10 bases between the two ends. Germline lookup yields CDR1 MDHEN and CDR2 SYDVKM. The CDR3 contains 14 residues. The CDR3 protein is CASSLHRDTGELFF. The CDR3 DNA follows: TGTGCCAGCAGTCTACACAGGGACACCGGGGAGCTGTTTTTT.

This clone was counted a single time. This chain uses TRBV5-4 with TRBJ2-2, with TRBD2 as a possible D gene (7 bases). The V gene lost 1 base and the J gene lost 7 bases, with 14 bases spanning the gap. The CDR3 consists of 15 residues. Germline CDR1 SGHNT, CDR2 YYREEE (reference sequence). The CDR3 protein is CASSLSGGLVGELFF. The CDR3 nucleotides read TGTGCCAGCAGCTTGTCCGGGGGGCTGGTCGGGGAGCTGTTTTTT.